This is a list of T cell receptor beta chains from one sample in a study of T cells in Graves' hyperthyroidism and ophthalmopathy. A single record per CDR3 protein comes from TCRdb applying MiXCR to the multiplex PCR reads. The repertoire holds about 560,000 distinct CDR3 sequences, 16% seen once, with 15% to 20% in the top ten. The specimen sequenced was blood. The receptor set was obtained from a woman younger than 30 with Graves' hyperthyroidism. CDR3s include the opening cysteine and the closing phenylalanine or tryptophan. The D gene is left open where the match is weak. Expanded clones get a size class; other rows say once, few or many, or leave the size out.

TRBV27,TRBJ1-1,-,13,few,CASSLPGGRGAFF,TGTGCCAGCAGCCTCCCCGGGGGGCGGGGAGCTTTCTTT
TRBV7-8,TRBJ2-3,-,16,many,CASSLVTVLQADTQYF,TGTGCCAGCAGCTTAGTAACGGTACTACAGGCAGATACGCAGTATTTT
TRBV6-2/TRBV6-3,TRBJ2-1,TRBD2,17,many,CASSYLAGGNSYNEQFF,TGTGCCAGCAGTTACCTAGCGGGGGGTAACTCCTACAATGAGCAGTTCTTC
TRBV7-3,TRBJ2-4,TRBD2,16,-,CASSLVHTSGGNIQYF,TGTGCCAGCAGCTTAGTCCATACTAGCGGGGGGAACATTCAGTACTTC
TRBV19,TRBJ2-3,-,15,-,CASRQGKAPTDTQYF,TGTGCCAGTAGACAAGGAAAGGCTCCCACAGATACGCAGTATTTT
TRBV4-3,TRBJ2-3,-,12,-,CASSRGFDTQYF,TGCGCCAGCAGCCGGGGGTTTGATACGCAGTATTTT
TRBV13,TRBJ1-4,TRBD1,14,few,CASSTGQVNEKLFF,TGTGCCAGCAGCACCGGACAGGTTAATGAAAAACTGTTTTTT
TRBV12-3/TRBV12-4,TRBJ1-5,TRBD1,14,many,CASSGTGTNQPQHF,TGTGCCAGCAGCGGGACAGGGACTAATCAGCCCCAGCATTTT
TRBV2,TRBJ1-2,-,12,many,CASKGQSYGYTF,TGTGCCAGCAAAGGACAGTCCTATGGCTACACCTTC
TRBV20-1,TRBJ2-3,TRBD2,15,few,CSASASGRAADTQYF,TGCAGTGCGAGCGCTAGCGGGAGGGCAGCAGATACGCAGTATTTT
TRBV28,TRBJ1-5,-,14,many,CASSLRAKNQPQHF,TGTGCCAGCAGTCTCCGGGCCAAAAATCAGCCCCAGCATTTT
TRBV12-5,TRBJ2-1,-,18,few,CASGLSPTARSSYNEQFF,TGTGCTAGTGGTTTGAGCCCAACAGCCAGGAGCTCCTACAATGAGCAGTTCTTC